This T cell receptor (beta chain) was observed in a study of neurological immune-mediated disorders. Each CDR3 protein gets one entry after TCRdb re-called the 5' RACE reads with MiXCR. Of 85,000 to 110,000 distinct CDR3 sequences in the sample, 10% to 13% are singletons; the top ten hold about 3%. Germline CDR1 DFQATT, CDR2 SNEGSKA (reference sequence). The CDR3 spans 14 residues. The V end was cut by 3 bases, the J end by 5 bases, with 14 bases between. The sample's time point: longitudinal time-point 3. This clonotype occurred many times. The receptor was isolated from a female donor with HTLV-1-associated myelopathy (HAM/TSP). Material: PBMCs. J is TRBJ2-4 and V is TRBV20-1; D is perhaps TRBD2 (5 bases). CDR3 DNA: TGCAGTGCTAGTTCTAGCTGGTTGGAAAACATTCAGTACTTC. Protein sequence: CSASSSWLENIQYF.